One sample yielded the 8 T cell receptor beta chains listed below, sequenced in a study of CD8 T cells in Susac syndrome. Random hexamers served to reverse transcribe roughly 0.45 to 1 ug RNA. TCRdb analysed the immunoSEQ multiplex PCR reads with MiXCR anew, one entry per CDR3 protein. This sample has under 250,000 distinct CDR3 sequences, with about 94% found just once. Sequenced: CD4+ T cells from PBMCs. The receptor source for this set is a human donor with multiple sclerosis.

The J gene is TRBJ1-4, the V gene TRBV3-1, with TRBD1 matching 9 bases. This CDR3 comprises 14 residues. V trimming: 1 base; J trimming: 13 bases; junction bases outside the gene matches: 7. Germline V gene sequence: CDR1 LGHDT, CDR2 YNNKEL (reference sequence). The DNA of the CDR3 is TGTGCCAGCAGCCAAGGTACCGGACAGGGGCCACTGTTTTTT. Residues: CASSQGTGQGPLFF.

The genes are TRBV24-1 and TRBJ2-1; D call uncertain. The CDR3 contains 12 residues. V dropped 3 bases and J dropped 12 bases, with 11 bases sitting between them. Germline CDR1 is KGHDR and CDR2 is SFDVKD. CDR3 loop: CATSDDSPGQFF. CDR3 bases: TGTGCCACCAGTGATGATAGTCCTGGGCAGTTCTTC.

This clonotype was picked up a small number of times. CDR3 nucleotides: TGTGCCAGCAGTGGACTAGCGGTAGATACGCAGTATTTT. Translating gives CASSGLAVDTQYF. The J gene is TRBJ2-3, the V gene TRBV5-4; 10 bases align to TRBD2. V shed 5 bases and J 5 bases; nucleotides not matched to a gene: 2. The CDR3 totals 13 residues. The germline V gene has CDR1 SGHNT and CDR2 YYREEE (reference sequence).

The J gene is TRBJ1-1, the V gene TRBV30, with D hard to call. V was cut by 3 bases and J by 1 base, with 6 bases left in between. Germline V gene data show CDR1 as GTSNPN and CDR2 as SVGIG (reference sequence). The CDR3 length is 12 residues. Written as DNA, the CDR3 is TGTGCCTGGAGCCCCGGGAACACTGAAGCTTTCTTT. It specifies CAWSPGNTEAFF.

This chain links TRBV20-1 with TRBJ2-3; 11 bases match TRBD2. The length of the CDR3 is 16 residues. Germline CDR1 is DFQATT and CDR2 is SNEGSKA (reference sequence). V lost 0 bases to trimming and J lost 6 bases; unmatched junction nucleotides: 8. CDR3 sequence: CSARDRTSGQVDTQYF. CDR3 sequence (DNA): TGCAGTGCTAGAGATCGGACTAGCGGGCAGGTGGATACGCAGTATTTT.

The chain links TRBV11-2 to TRBJ2-5; TRBD2 matches at 8 bases. CDR3 size: 18 residues. J was trimmed by 5 bases and V by 3 bases; bases with no gene match: 17. Germline-derived CDR1 and CDR2 are SGHAT and FQNNGV. The CDR3 DNA reads TGTGCCAGCAGCTTCCTGAGCGGGGGACCAGGTGAAGGGGAGACCCAGTACTTC. Translated, it gives CASSFLSGGPGEGETQYF.

The chain recombines TRBV20-1 with TRBJ1-1, with a possible D match to TRBD1 (5 bases). Deletions cut 6 bases from V and 0 bases from J, with 17 bases between. The CDR3 consists of 15 residues. Looked up from germline, CDR1 is DFQATT and CDR2 is SNEGSKA (reference sequence). CDR3 in DNA: TGCAGTGCGGGACCCCTCACGGGGGTGAACACTGAAGCTTTCTTT. Its protein is CSAGPLTGVNTEAFF.

The chain links TRBV30 to TRBJ2-1; D uncertain. Germline assignment: CDR1 GTSNPN and CDR2 SVGIG (reference sequence). V was shortened by 5 bases and J by 8 bases, with 13 bases between the two germline ends. The CDR3 covers 12 residues. The CDR3 sequence: CAWGLFGHEQFF. The CDR3 bases are TGTGCCTGGGGGTTATTTGGACATGAGCAGTTCTTC.